These 11 T cell receptor beta chains came from one sample sequenced in a study of CD8+ T cells in alopecia areata. Treatment indicated: oral pan-JAK inhibitor, 5-10 mg twice daily. Sequencing relied on a cDNA template that was reverse transcribed from extracted RNA. Profiling relied on immunoSEQ multiplex PCR, and the TCRdb table lists in-frame clones only, not all of them. The table has 200,000 or so clones, nearly 60% seen once. The input for sequencing was CD4+ T cells sorted from blood, taken at week 24, from a patient treated with tofacitinib. These receptors were taken from a human donor with alopecia areata.

The J gene is TRBJ1-5, the V gene TRBV5-6, with D perhaps TRBD1 (5 bases). The germline gives CDR1 SGHDT, CDR2 YYEEEE. This CDR3 region has 15 residues. Trimming took off 0 bases at V and 3 bases at J, with 10 bases between the two ends. The CDR3 region is CASSLGEGINQPQHF. CDR3 coding DNA: TGTGCCAGCAGCTTGGGGGAGGGGATCAATCAGCCCCAGCATTTT.

There are a few counts of this clone. The chain couples TRBV25-1 to TRBJ1-2; D call uncertain. V was clipped by 1 base and J by 6 bases, with 9 bases between them. This CDR3 is 13 amino acids long. Per the germline V gene, CDR1 is MGHDK and CDR2 is SYGVNS. The CDR3 DNA reads TGTGCCAGCAGTGAATTTGGACGGAATGGCTACACCTTC. Encoded protein: CASSEFGRNGYTF.

The chain links TRBV5-4 to TRBJ2-5; D ambiguous. This CDR3 comprises 12 residues. CDR1 is SGHNT and CDR2 is YYREEE in the germline V gene (reference sequence). The germline V and J ends were trimmed by 4 bases and 5 bases, with 9 bases remaining between them. For the CDR3, the DNA is TGTGCCAGCAGCAATGGACGGGAGACCCAGTACTTC. Protein product: CASSNGRETQYF.

The chain links TRBV21-1 to TRBJ2-1; the table assigns TRBD2, which was not confirmed against the DNA. TRBV21-1 is classified as a pseudogene. The CDR3 has 18 amino acids. DNA of the CDR3: TGTGCCAGCAGCTGGGACTGCCCCGAGGGGCTTGGGTACAATGAGCAGTTCTTC. It is translated as CASSWDCPEGLGYNEQFF.

In nucleotides, the CDR3 is TGCAGCGTGGGGGTCACAGGTAATAGCAATCAGCCCCAGCATTTT. This translates into CSVGVTGNSNQPQHF. This chain joins TRBV29-1 and TRBJ1-5, with D possibly matching TRBD1 (5 bases). The CDR3 consists of 15 residues. Germline CDR1 SQVTM, CDR2 ANQGSEA. Trimming took off 6 bases at V and 0 bases at J, with 15 bases between the two ends.

The V gene is TRBV7-7, the J gene TRBJ2-2; the match to TRBD1 covers 9 bases. The germline V gene has CDR1 SSHAT and CDR2 FNYEAQ (reference sequence). The ends lost 0 bases at V and 5 bases at J; junction bases unmatched: 1. The CDR3 is 15 amino acids. The CDR3 protein is CASSLATGGTGELFF. CDR3 DNA: TGTGCCAGCAGCTTAGCGACAGGGGGAACCGGGGAGCTGTTTTTT.

This clone was counted a single time. The J gene is TRBJ2-5, the V gene TRBV9, with 10 bases lining up with TRBD1. CDR1 is SGDLS and CDR2 is YYNGEE in the germline V gene. J lost 4 bases, V lost 3 bases, and 9 bases had no gene match. The CDR3 is 16 amino acids. The CDR3 DNA reads TGTGCCAGCAGCGCTAGACAGGGGGCAGAGGGAGAGACCCAGTACTTC. This codes for CASSARQGAEGETQYF.

This clone was seen a few times. For the CDR3, the DNA is TGCGCCAGTGACAGGGGATGCTCACCCCTCCACTTT. This translates into CASDRGCSPLHF. The V and J genes are TRBV23-1 and TRBJ1-6; 8 nucleotides match TRBD1. TRBV23-1 is an open reading frame, and its role is uncertain. The CDR3 spans 12 residues. V lost 9 bases, J lost 10 bases, and 5 bases stayed unmatched.

This chain joins TRBV2 and TRBJ1-2; 9 nucleotides agree with TRBD1. CDR1 and CDR2 from the germline V gene are SNHLY and FYNNEI. This CDR3 contains 14 residues. V dropped 5 bases and J dropped 7; count of bases not matched to a gene: 8. The CDR3 DNA reads as TGTGCCAGCAGTTCCACGGGACAGGGTTCTGGCTACACCTTC. This sequence encodes CASSSTGQGSGYTF.

This clone was counted only a few times. This chain connects TRBV19 to TRBJ1-5; TRBD1 agrees at 8 bases. The trim removed 3 bases at V and 1 base at J, leaving 8 bases unmatched. The CDR3 runs to 17 residues. In germline, CDR1 is LNHDA, CDR2 SQIVND (reference sequence). In DNA, the CDR3 is TGTGCCAGTAGTATCAAAGGGACAGGCATCAGCAATCAGCCCCAGCATTTT. Its translation is CASSIKGTGISNQPQHF.

In DNA, the CDR3 is TGTGCCAGCAGCTTGGGGGCGAGATATCAGCCCCAGCATTTT. It translates to CASSLGARYQPQHF. The V call is TRBV5-6, the J call TRBJ1-5; D is unclear. V shed 0 bases and J shed 5 bases, with 9 bases lying between them. CDR3 length: 14 amino acids. Looked up from germline, CDR1 is SGHDT and CDR2 is YYEEEE.